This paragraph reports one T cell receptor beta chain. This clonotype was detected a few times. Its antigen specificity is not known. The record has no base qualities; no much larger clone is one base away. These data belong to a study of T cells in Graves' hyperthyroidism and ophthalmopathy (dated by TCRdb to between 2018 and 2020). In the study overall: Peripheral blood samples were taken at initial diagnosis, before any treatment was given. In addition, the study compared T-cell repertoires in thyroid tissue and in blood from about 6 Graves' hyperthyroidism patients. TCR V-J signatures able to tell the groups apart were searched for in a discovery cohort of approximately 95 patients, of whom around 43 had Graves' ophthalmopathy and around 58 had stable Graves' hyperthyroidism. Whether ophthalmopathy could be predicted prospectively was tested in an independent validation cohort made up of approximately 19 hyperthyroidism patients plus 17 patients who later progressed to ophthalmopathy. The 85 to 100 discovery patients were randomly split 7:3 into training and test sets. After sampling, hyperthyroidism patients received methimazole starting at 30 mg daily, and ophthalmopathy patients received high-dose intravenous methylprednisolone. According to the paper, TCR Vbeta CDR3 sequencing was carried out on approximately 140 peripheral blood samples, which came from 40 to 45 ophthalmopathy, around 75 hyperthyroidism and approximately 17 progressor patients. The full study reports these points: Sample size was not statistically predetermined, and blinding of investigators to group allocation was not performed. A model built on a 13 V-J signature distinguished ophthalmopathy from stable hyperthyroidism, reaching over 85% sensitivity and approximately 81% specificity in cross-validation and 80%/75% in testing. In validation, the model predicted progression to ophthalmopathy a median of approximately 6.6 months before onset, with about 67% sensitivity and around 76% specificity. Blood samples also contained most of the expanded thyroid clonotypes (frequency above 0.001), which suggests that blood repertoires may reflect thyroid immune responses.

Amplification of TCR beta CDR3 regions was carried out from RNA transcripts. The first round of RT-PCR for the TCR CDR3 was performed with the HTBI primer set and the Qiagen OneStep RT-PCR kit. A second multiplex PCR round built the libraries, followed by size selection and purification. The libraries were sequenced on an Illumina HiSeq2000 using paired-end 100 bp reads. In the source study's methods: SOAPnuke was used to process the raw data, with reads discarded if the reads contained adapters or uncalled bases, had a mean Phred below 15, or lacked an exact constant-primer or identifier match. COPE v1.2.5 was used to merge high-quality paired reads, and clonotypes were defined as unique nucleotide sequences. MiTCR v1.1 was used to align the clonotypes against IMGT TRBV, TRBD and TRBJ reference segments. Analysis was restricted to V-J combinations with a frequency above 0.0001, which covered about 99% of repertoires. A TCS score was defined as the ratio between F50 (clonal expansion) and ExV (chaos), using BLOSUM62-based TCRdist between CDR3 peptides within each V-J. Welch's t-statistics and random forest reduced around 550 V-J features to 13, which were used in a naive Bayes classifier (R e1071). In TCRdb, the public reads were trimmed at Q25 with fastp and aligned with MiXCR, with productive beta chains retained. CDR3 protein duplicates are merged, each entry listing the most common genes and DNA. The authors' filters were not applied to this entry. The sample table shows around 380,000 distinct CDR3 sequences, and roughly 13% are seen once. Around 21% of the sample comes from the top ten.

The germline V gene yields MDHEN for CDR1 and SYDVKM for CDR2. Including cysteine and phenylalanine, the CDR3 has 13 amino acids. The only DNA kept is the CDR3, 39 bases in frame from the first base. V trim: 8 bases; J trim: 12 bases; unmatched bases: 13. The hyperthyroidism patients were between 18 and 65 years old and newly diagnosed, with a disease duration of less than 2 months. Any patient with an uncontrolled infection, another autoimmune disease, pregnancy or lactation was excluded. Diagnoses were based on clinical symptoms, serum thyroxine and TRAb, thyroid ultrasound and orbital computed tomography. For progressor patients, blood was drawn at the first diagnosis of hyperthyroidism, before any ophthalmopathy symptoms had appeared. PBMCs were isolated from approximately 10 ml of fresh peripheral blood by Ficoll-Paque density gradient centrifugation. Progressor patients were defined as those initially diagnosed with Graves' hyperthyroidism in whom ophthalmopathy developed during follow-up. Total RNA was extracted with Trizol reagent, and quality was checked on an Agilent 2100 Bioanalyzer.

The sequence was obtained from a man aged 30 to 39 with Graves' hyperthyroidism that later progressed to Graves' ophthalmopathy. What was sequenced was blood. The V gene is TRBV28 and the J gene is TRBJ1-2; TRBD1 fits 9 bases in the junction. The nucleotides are TGTGCCAGCTGCCCCGGGACAGGGCGAGGGGACACCTTC. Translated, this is CASCPGTGRGDTF.